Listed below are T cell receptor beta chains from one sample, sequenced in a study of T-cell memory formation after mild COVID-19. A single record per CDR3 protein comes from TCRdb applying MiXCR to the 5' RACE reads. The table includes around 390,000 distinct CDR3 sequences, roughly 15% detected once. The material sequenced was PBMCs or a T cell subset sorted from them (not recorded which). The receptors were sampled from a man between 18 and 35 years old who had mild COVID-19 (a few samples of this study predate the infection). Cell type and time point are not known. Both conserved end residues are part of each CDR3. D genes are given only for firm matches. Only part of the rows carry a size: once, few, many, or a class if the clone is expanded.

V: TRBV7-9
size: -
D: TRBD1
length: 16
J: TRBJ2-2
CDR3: CASSPNRGRATGELFF
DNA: TGTGCCAGCAGCCCAAACAGGGGTCGGGCCACCGGGGAGCTGTTTTTT

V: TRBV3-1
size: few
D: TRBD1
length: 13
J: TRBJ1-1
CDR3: CASSPTGGAYGFF
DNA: TGTGCCAGCAGCCCGACAGGGGGCGCATACGGTTTCTTT

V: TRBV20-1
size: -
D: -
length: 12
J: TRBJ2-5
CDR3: CSARLGVETQYF
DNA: TGCAGTGCTAGGCTAGGAGTGGAGACCCAGTACTTC

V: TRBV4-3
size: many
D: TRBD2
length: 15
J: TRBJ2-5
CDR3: CASSQDGLEWETQYF
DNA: TGCGCCAGCAGCCAAGACGGACTAGAATGGGAGACCCAGTACTTC

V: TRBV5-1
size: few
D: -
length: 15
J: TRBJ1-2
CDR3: CASSLGPKQDYGYTF
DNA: TGCGCCAGCAGCTTGGGGCCGAAACAGGACTATGGCTACACCTTC

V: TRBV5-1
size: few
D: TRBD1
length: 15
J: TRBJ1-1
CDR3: CASSWDRGWDTEAFF
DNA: TGCGCCAGCAGCTGGGACAGGGGATGGGACACTGAAGCTTTCTTT

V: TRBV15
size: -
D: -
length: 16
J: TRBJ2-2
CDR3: CATSWGGDRNPGELFF
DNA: TGTGCCACCAGCTGGGGGGGGGACAGAAACCCCGGGGAGCTGTTTTTT

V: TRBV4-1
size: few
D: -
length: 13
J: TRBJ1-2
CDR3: CASSQAPGDGYTF
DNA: TGCGCCAGCAGCCAGGCGCCAGGGGATGGCTACACCTTC

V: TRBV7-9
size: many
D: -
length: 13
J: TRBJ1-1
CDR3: CASSLAGQGGAFF
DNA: TGTGCCAGCAGCTTAGCCGGGCAGGGAGGAGCTTTCTTT

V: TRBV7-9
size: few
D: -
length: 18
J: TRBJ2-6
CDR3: CASSLAGIPRSGANVLTF
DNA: TGTGCCAGCAGCTTGGCGGGAATCCCACGCTCTGGGGCCAACGTCCTGACTTTC

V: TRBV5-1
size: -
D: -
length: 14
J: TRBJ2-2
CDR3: CASSSSGTPGELFF
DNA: TGCGCCAGCAGCAGTTCCGGGACCCCCGGGGAGCTGTTTTTT

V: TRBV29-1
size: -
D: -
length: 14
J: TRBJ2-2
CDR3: CSGQTQGNTGELFF
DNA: TGCAGCGGACAGACCCAGGGGAACACCGGGGAGCTGTTTTTT

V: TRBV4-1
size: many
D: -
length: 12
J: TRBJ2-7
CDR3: CASSHSSYEQYF
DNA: TGCGCCAGCAGCCATAGCTCCTACGAGCAGTACTTC

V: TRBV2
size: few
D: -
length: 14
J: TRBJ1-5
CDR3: CASSEQGTYQPQHF
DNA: TGTGCCAGCAGTGAACAGGGGACTTATCAGCCCCAGCATTTT

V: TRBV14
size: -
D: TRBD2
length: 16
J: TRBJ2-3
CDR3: CASSRAGRSSTDTQYF
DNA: TGTGCCAGCAGCCGAGCGGGACGGTCTAGCACAGATACGCAGTATTTT

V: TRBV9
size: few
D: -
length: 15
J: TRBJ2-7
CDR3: CASSPAIYGPYEQYF
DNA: TGTGCCAGCAGCCCTGCAATATATGGCCCCTACGAGCAGTACTTC

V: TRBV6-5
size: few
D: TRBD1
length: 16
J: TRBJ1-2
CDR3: CASSYSTGTGYYGYTF
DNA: TGTGCCAGCAGTTACTCGACGGGGACAGGGTACTATGGCTACACCTTC

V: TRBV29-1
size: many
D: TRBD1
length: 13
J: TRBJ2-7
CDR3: CSVGKQGANEQYF
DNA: TGCAGCGTTGGGAAACAGGGGGCTAACGAGCAGTACTTC

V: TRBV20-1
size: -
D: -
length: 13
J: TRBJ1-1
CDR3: CSASKQPNTEAFF
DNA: TGCAGTGCTAGCAAACAGCCGAACACTGAAGCTTTCTTT

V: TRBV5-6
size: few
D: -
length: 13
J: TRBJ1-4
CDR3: CASSRGIREKLFF
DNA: TGTGCCAGCAGCCGAGGAATCCGGGAAAAACTGTTTTTT

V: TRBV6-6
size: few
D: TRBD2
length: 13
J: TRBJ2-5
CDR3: CASSGGAAETQYF
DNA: TGTGCCAGCAGCGGGGGGGCCGCCGAGACCCAGTACTTC

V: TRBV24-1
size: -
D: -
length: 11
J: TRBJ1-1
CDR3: CATSDGVRGFF
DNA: TGTGCCACCAGTGATGGGGTGAGGGGTTTCTTT

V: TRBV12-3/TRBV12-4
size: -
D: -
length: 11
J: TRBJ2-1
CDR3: CASRGINEQFF
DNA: TGTGCCAGCAGGGGGATTAATGAGCAGTTCTTC

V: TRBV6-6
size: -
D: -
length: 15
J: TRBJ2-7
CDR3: CASSFPRRTPYEQYF
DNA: TGTGCCAGCAGTTTCCCCAGACGGACTCCCTACGAGCAGTACTTC

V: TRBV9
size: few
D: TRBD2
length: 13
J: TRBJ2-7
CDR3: CASSDGGYYEQYF
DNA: TGTGCCAGCAGCGACGGGGGGTACTACGAGCAGTACTTC

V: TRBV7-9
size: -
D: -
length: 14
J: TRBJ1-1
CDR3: CASRLTGTRAEAFF
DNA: TGTGCCAGCAGGCTAACCGGGACAAGAGCTGAAGCTTTCTTT

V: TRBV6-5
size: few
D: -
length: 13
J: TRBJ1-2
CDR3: CASSYTQAWGYTF
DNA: TGTGCCAGCAGTTACACCCAGGCGTGGGGCTACACCTTC

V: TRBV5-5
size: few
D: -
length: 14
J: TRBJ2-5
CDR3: CASSSRYGIETQYF
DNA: TGTGCCAGCAGCTCCCGGTATGGAATTGAGACCCAGTACTTC

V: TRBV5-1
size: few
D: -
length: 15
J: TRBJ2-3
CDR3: CASSTGVAHTDTQYF
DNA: TGCGCCAGCAGCACGGGGGTGGCTCACACAGATACGCAGTATTTT

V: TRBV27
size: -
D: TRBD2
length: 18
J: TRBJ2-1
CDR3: CASSSLSGGQSSYNEQFF
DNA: TGTGCCAGCAGTTCTCTTAGCGGGGGTCAAAGCTCCTACAATGAGCAGTTCTTC

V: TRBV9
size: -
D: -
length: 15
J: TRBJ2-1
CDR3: CASSVGSVLYNEQFF
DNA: TGTGCCAGCAGCGTGGGCAGTGTACTTTACAATGAGCAGTTCTTC

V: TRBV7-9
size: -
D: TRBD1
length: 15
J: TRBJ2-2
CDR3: CASNQGQGSTGELFF
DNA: TGTGCCAGCAACCAGGGACAGGGATCCACCGGGGAGCTGTTTTTT

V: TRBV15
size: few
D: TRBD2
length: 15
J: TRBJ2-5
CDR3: CATLLAGGGQETQYF
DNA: TGTGCCACCCTCCTAGCGGGGGGTGGCCAAGAGACCCAGTACTTC

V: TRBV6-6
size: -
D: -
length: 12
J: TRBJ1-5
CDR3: CASSYEAQPQHF
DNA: TGTGCCAGCAGTTACGAAGCCCAGCCCCAGCATTTT

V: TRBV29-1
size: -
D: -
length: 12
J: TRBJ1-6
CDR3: CSVAVDDSPLHF
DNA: TGCAGCGTTGCGGTCGACGATTCACCCCTCCACTTT

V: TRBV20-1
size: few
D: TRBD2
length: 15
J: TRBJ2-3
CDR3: CSASGTSGTTDTQYF
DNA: TGCAGTGCGAGCGGGACTAGCGGAACCACAGATACGCAGTATTTT

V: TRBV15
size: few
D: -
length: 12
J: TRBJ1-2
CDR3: CATSRAIDGYTF
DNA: TGTGCCACCAGCAGAGCGATAGATGGCTACACCTTC

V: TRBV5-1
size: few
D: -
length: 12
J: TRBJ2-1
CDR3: CASSTKGWEQFF
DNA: TGCGCCAGCAGCACCAAGGGCTGGGAGCAGTTCTTC

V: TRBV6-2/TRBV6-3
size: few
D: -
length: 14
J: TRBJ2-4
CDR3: CASSHEYAKNIQYF
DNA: TGTGCCAGCAGCCATGAATATGCCAAAAACATTCAGTACTTC

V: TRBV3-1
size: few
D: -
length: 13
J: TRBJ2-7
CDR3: CASSLGFSYEQYF
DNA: TGTGCCAGCAGCCTCGGTTTCTCCTACGAGCAGTACTTC

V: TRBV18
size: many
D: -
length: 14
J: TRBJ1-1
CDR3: CASSLQKADTEAFF
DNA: TGTGCCAGCTCATTACAAAAGGCAGACACTGAAGCTTTCTTT

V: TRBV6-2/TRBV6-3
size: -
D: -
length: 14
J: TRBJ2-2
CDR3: CASRLGGNTGELFF
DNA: TGTGCCAGCAGGCTGGGGGGGAACACCGGGGAGCTGTTTTTT

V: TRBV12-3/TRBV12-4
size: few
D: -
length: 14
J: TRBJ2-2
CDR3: CASSIGGIAGELFF
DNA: TGTGCCAGCAGTATAGGAGGGATTGCCGGGGAGCTGTTTTTT

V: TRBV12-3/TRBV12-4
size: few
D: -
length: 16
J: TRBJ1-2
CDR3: CASSLGPGTLNYGYTF
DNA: TGTGCCAGCAGTTTAGGCCCAGGGACTCTAAACTATGGCTACACCTTC

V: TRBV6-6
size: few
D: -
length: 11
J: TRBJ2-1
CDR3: CASSRQSEQFF
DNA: TGTGCCAGCAGCCGCCAAAGTGAGCAGTTCTTC

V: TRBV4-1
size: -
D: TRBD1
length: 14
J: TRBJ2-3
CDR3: CASSQTGGLDTQYF
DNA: TGCGCCAGCAGTCAGACAGGGGGCCTGGATACGCAGTATTTT

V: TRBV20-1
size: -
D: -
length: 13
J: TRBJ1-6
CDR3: CSATGTGGSPLHF
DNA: TGCAGTGCAACCGGGACCGGGGGGTCACCCCTCCACTTT

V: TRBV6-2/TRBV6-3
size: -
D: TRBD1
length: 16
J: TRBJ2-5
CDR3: CASSTHWTGKAETQYF
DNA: TGTGCCAGCAGTACCCACTGGACAGGGAAGGCAGAGACCCAGTACTTC

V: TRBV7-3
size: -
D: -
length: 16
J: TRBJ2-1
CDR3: CASSLTSGAGVDEQFF
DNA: TGTGCCAGCAGCTTAACGTCAGGGGCAGGGGTTGATGAGCAGTTCTTC

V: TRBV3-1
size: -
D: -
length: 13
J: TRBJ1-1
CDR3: CASSQGRGTEAFF
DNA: TGTGCCAGCAGCCAAGGGAGGGGCACTGAAGCTTTCTTT

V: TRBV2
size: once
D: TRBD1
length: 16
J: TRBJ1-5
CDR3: CASSTRQGAGNQHQHF
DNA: TGTGCCAGCAGTACGCGACAGGGGGCCGGCAATCAGCACCAGCATTTT

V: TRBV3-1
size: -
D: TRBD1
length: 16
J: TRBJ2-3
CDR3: CASSQDETGSTDTQYF
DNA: TGTGCCAGCAGCCAAGACGAGACAGGGAGCACAGATACGCAGTATTTT

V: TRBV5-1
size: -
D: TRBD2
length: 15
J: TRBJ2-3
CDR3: CASSLGRGSTDTQYF
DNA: TGCGCCAGCAGCTTGGGGCGGGGGAGCACAGATACGCAGTATTTT